This T cell receptor beta chain derives from a study of T cell repertoires in cytomegalovirus infection. Study information: CMV infection plus the matching HLA type was flagged by public TCR beta signatures. Study-level findings and limits: Of the TCR beta families, the public ones yielded a cumulative frequency that identified carriers of CMV plus the relevant HLA.

This clonotype has a handful of counts. Its matching antigen is unknown. TCRdb re-called the reads with MiXCR, one entry per CDR3 protein. This repertoire shows about 150,000 distinct CDR3 sequences, approximately 30% found once; its top ten account for around 50%. The source was CD8+ T cells from cultured PBMCs, collected from culture after CMV antigen stimulation. The TCR sequence derives from a human donor in good health (CMV status not recorded). Some clones in this sample may be carry-over from other donors' samples.

The CDR3 DNA is TGTGCCAGCAGGGCTACAGGCTTCCAAGAGACCCAGTACTTC. This translates into CASRATGFQETQYF. The V gene is TRBV7-6, the J gene TRBJ2-5; TRBD1 might be the D (5 bases). V lost 6 bases and J lost 1, with 12 bases in between. Germline CDR1 is SGHVS and CDR2 is FNYEAQ. The CDR3 sequence is 14 residues long.